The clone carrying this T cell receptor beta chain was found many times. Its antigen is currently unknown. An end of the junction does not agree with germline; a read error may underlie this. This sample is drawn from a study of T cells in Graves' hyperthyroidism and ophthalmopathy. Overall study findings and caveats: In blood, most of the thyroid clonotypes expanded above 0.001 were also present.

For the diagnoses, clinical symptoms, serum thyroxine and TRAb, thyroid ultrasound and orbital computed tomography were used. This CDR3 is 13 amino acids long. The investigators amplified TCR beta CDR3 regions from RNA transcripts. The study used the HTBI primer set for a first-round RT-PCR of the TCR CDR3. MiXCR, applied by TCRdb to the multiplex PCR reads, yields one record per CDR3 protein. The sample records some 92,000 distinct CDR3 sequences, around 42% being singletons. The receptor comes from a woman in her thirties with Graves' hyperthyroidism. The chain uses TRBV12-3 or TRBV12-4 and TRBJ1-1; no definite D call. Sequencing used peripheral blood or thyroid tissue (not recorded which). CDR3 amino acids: CASGLYQVVEAFF. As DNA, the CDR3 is TGTGCCAGCGGTTTATATCAGGTAGTTGAAGCTTTCTTT.